Following are 2 T cell receptor beta chains from one sample sequenced in a study of CD8 T cells in Susac syndrome. Reverse transcription used roughly 0.45 to 1 ug RNA and random hexamers. TCRdb reprocessed the immunoSEQ multiplex PCR reads with MiXCR, giving one entry per CDR3 protein. The data hold some 110,000 distinct CDR3 sequences, with 90% to 95% observed a single time. Sequencing used CD4+ T cells from PBMCs. These receptors originate from a human donor with multiple sclerosis.

The gene calls are TRBV4-3 and TRBJ2-7; D possibly corresponds to TRBD2 (5 bases). V lost 4 bases and J 4 bases, leaving 17 bases between the germline ends. The CDR3 loop spans 15 amino acids. Germline V gene data show CDR1 as LGHNA and CDR2 as YSLEER. The CDR3 sequence is CASSLSRGPRYEQYF. In nucleotides, the CDR3 is TGCGCCAGCAGCCTCTCTCGAGGGCCGAGGTACGAGCAGTACTTC.

The J gene is TRBJ1-1, the V gene TRBV20-1; D is ambiguous. In germline, CDR1 is DFQATT, CDR2 SNEGSKA (reference sequence). V dropped 3 bases and J dropped 0 bases, with 5 bases sitting between them. This CDR3 contains 12 residues. CDR3 protein: CSASLLNTEAFF. CDR3 sequence (DNA): TGCAGTGCTAGTTTATTGAACACTGAAGCTTTCTTT.